The rows below give T cell receptor beta chains drawn from one sample of a study of technical replicates of blood from four donors. Profiling relied on immunoSEQ multiplex PCR, and the TCRdb table lists in-frame clones only, not all of them. The profile shows 70,000 to 80,000 clones, about 90% of them singletons. Material for sequencing was T cells isolated from PBMCs. All receptors come from a human donor in good health. Both conserved end residues are part of each CDR3. The D gene is left open where the match is weak. Clone size is stated in some rows and not others, as once, few, many or a class when expanded.

-	TRBV19	TRBJ1-2	-	16	CASSPIQGNANYGYTF	TGTGCCAGTAGTCCGATACAGGGAAACGCTAACTATGGCTACACCTTC
-	TRBV4-3	TRBJ1-5	-	13	CASSQDHGQPQHF	TGCGCCAGCAGCCAAGATCACGGGCAGCCCCAGCATTTT
-	TRBV9	TRBJ2-5	-	15	CASSVGLGAVETQYF	TGTGCCAGCAGCGTCGGACTCGGAGCGGTTGAGACCCAGTACTTC
TRBD1	TRBV5-1	TRBJ1-1	few	15	CASSLVQGIGTEAFF	TGCGCCAGCAGCTTGGTACAGGGGATTGGCACTGAAGCTTTCTTT
-	TRBV10-2	TRBJ1-5	once	14	CASSESGGYQPQHF	TGCGCCAGCAGTGAGTCCGGCGGGTATCAGCCCCAGCATTTT
TRBD1	TRBV10-3	TRBJ2-7	-	13	CAIRLTGGYEQYF	TGTGCCATCAGATTGACAGGGGGGTACGAGCAGTACTTC
-	TRBV5-1	TRBJ2-1	-	16	CASSESRGGIYNEQFF	TGCGCCAGCAGCGAATCGCGAGGCGGGATTTACAATGAGCAGTTCTTC
-	TRBV21-1	TRBJ2-2	-	17	CASSKWASETNTGELFF	TGTGCCAGCAGCAAATGGGCTTCGGAAACGAACACCGGGGAGCTGTTTTTT
TRBD1	TRBV29-1	TRBJ2-1	-	16	CSVEDQSGGRIDEQFF	TGCAGCGTTGAAGATCAGTCAGGGGGACGGATAGATGAGCAGTTCTTC
-	TRBV7-2	TRBJ2-7	-	13	CASSLNNAYEQYF	TGTGCCAGCAGCTTAAACAACGCCTACGAGCAGTACTTC
TRBD2	TRBV7-2	TRBJ2-1	-	15	CASTLPLAELNEQFF	TGTGCCAGCACCTTGCCTCTAGCGGAGCTTAATGAGCAGTTCTTC
-	TRBV19	TRBJ2-1	-	16	CASSRPSTGGKNEQFF	TGTGCCAGTAGCCGGCCTTCAACCGGCGGGAAGAATGAGCAGTTCTTC
-	TRBV28	TRBJ1-1	-	16	CASSTQTVIMNTEAFF	TGTGCCAGCAGTACTCAAACAGTTATTATGAACACTGAAGCTTTCTTT
-	TRBV27	TRBJ2-7	-	11	CASGFGGEQYF	TGTGCCAGCGGGTTCGGCGGCGAGCAGTACTTC
TRBD1	TRBV2	TRBJ1-5	-	15	CASSGQGASNQPQHF	TGTGCCAGCAGCGGTCAGGGGGCTAGCAATCAGCCCCAGCATTTT
TRBD1	TRBV19	TRBJ1-4	-	14	CASTRTGLEEKLFF	TGTGCCAGTACCCGGACAGGGTTGGAAGAAAAACTGTTTTTT
-	TRBV28	TRBJ1-2	-	11	CASSSPYGYTF	TGTGCCAGCAGTTCCCCATATGGCTACACCTTC
-	TRBV7-6	TRBJ2-5	-	12	CACVRVEETQYF	TGTGCCTGCGTTCGGGTGGAAGAGACCCAGTACTTC
-	TRBV9	TRBJ2-7	-	17	CASRARSSGLTSYEQYF	TGTGCCAGCAGGGCACGGTCCTCGGGACTTACCTCCTACGAGCAGTACTTC
-	TRBV27	TRBJ1-5	-	15	CASSLLAAPDQPQHF	TGTGCCAGCAGTTTACTTGCAGCGCCTGATCAGCCCCAGCATTTT
-	TRBV6-5	TRBJ1-5	-	14	CASTKGGPGQPQHF	TGTGCCAGCACTAAGGGAGGTCCGGGTCAGCCCCAGCATTTT
-	TRBV29-1	TRBJ2-5	-	12	CSVLNHRDTQYF	TGCAGCGTCCTTAACCACAGGGACACCCAGTACTTC